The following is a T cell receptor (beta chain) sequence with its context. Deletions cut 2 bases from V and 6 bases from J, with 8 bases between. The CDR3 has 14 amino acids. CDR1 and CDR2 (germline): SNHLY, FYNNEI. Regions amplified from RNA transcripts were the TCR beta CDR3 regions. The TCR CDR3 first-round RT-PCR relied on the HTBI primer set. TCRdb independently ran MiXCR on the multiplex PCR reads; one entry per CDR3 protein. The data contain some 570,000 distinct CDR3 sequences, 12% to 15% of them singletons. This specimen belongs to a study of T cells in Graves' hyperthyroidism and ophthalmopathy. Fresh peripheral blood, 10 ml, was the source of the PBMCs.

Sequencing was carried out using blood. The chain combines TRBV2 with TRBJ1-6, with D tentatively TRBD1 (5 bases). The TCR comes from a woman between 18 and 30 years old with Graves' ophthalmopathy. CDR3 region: CASSELQGNSPLHF. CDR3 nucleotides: TGTGCCAGCAGTGAACTGCAGGGTAATTCACCCCTCCACTTT.